This is a list of T cell receptor beta chains from one sample in a study of beta chain features in type 1 diabetes. Method: immunoSEQ multiplex PCR; TCRdb's copy keeps in-frame clones and lacks some. This sample has hundreds of thousands of clones, with around 15% found just once. The sequencing input was naive CD4+ T cells from blood. Source of these receptors: a man aged 18 to 30 with type 1 diabetes. The CDR3 runs from the conserved cysteine through the conserved F or W. The D gene is left open where the match is weak. Clone size is given for some rows only: seen once, a few or many times, or a class if the clone is expanded.

D: TRBD1; V: TRBV30; size: few; J: TRBJ2-7; CDR3: CAWSGTGRYEQYF; DNA: TGTGCCTGGTCCGGGACAGGGAGGTACGAGCAGTACTTC
D: NA; V: TRBV2; size: NA; J: TRBJ1-4; CDR3: CASSDGATNEKLFF; DNA: TGTGCCAGCAGTGACGGTGCAACTAATGAAAAACTGTTTTTT
D: NA; V: TRBV12-5; size: NA; J: TRBJ2-1; CDR3: CASGLSIDNEQFF; DNA: TGTGCTAGTGGTTTGTCTATCGACAATGAGCAGTTCTTC
D: NA; V: TRBV5-1; size: NA; J: TRBJ1-2; CDR3: CASSLGAQGDGYTF; DNA: TGCGCCAGCAGCTTGGGGGCCCAGGGTGATGGCTACACCTTC
D: NA; V: TRBV2; size: few; J: TRBJ1-2; CDR3: CARSEGTAANYGYTF; DNA: TGTGCCAGATCCGAGGGTACAGCCGCCAACTATGGCTACACCTTC
D: NA; V: TRBV6-5; size: NA; J: TRBJ2-7; CDR3: CASSRQGLAGYEQYF; DNA: TGTGCCAGCAGTCGCCAAGGGCTAGCCGGTTACGAGCAGTACTTC
D: NA; V: TRBV9; size: NA; J: TRBJ1-1; CDR3: CASSVQGANTEAFF; DNA: TGTGCCAGCAGCGTACAGGGTGCAAACACTGAAGCTTTCTTT
D: NA; V: TRBV5-4; size: NA; J: TRBJ2-1; CDR3: CASSSTSEQFF; DNA: TGTGCCAGCAGCTCCACTAGTGAGCAGTTCTTC
D: NA; V: TRBV15; size: NA; J: TRBJ2-2; CDR3: CATDVGTTNTGELFF; DNA: TGTGCCACGGACGTCGGGACGACGAACACCGGGGAGCTGTTTTTT
D: NA; V: TRBV5-1; size: NA; J: TRBJ2-7; CDR3: CASSLDSLAVREQYF; DNA: TGCGCCAGCAGCTTGGACAGTCTAGCTGTACGCGAGCAGTACTTC
D: NA; V: TRBV13; size: few; J: TRBJ2-3; CDR3: CASTAGKGTQYF; DNA: TGTGCCAGCACCGCGGGGAAGGGTACGCAGTATTTT
D: NA; V: TRBV13; size: few; J: TRBJ2-7; CDR3: CASSLVRHAYEQYF; DNA: TGTGCCAGCAGCTTAGTCAGACATGCCTACGAGCAGTACTTC
D: NA; V: TRBV21-1; size: few; J: TRBJ2-1; CDR3: CASATSNEQFF; DNA: TGTGCCAGCGCGACTAGCAATGAGCAGTTCTTC
D: NA; V: TRBV30; size: NA; J: TRBJ1-1; CDR3: CAWKARLMNTEAFF; DNA: TGTGCCTGGAAGGCCCGACTTATGAACACTGAAGCTTTCTTT
D: TRBD2; V: TRBV5-1; size: few; J: TRBJ2-1; CDR3: CASSSSGTSGRAYNEQFF; DNA: TGCGCCAGCAGCTCTTCCGGGACTAGCGGGAGGGCATACAATGAGCAGTTCTTC
D: TRBD2; V: TRBV30; size: few; J: TRBJ2-7; CDR3: CAWSGKLAGGYEQYF; DNA: TGTGCCTGGAGTGGTAAACTAGCGGGGGGCTACGAGCAGTACTTC
D: NA; V: TRBV2; size: few; J: TRBJ1-2; CDR3: CASSEGVSYTF; DNA: TGTGCCAGCAGTGAAGGGGTCAGCTACACCTTC
D: NA; V: TRBV7-9; size: NA; J: TRBJ1-6; CDR3: CASSPGALSDSPLHF; DNA: TGTGCCAGCAGCCCTGGGGCCTTATCGGATTCACCCCTCCACTTT
D: NA; V: TRBV28; size: NA; J: TRBJ2-5; CDR3: CASTLGGLVETQYF; DNA: TGTGCCAGCACCTTGGGGGGTCTCGTAGAGACCCAGTACTTC
D: TRBD2; V: TRBV18; size: NA; J: TRBJ2-2; CDR3: CASPGLADTGELFF; DNA: TGTGCCAGCCCTGGGCTAGCGGACACCGGGGAGCTGTTTTTT
D: NA; V: TRBV6-1; size: few; J: TRBJ2-5; CDR3: CASKEAVRAQYF; DNA: TGTGCCAGCAAAGAAGCGGTCAGGGCCCAGTACTTC
D: NA; V: TRBV2; size: few; J: TRBJ1-2; CDR3: CASSGRVSNYGYTF; DNA: TGTGCCAGCAGTGGAAGGGTGTCTAACTATGGCTACACCTTC
D: NA; V: TRBV6-5; size: few; J: TRBJ1-1; CDR3: CASSPLGGTEAFF; DNA: TGTGCCAGCAGTCCCTTGGGGGGCACTGAAGCTTTCTTT
D: NA; V: TRBV30; size: few; J: TRBJ1-2; CDR3: CAWSVVGYGYTF; DNA: TGTGCCTGGAGTGTTGTAGGGTATGGCTACACCTTC
D: TRBD1; V: TRBV5-4; size: NA; J: TRBJ1-5; CDR3: CASSLGGTGGLQPQHF; DNA: TGTGCCAGCAGCTTGGGAGGGACAGGGGGCCTACAGCCCCAGCATTTT
D: NA; V: TRBV7-2; size: few; J: TRBJ2-3; CDR3: CASSFGPATDTQYF; DNA: TGTGCCAGCAGCTTCGGACCGGCCACAGATACGCAGTATTTT
D: NA; V: TRBV28; size: NA; J: TRBJ2-6; CDR3: CASSPPSGANVLTF; DNA: TGTGCCAGCAGTCCTCCATCTGGGGCCAACGTCCTGACTTTC
D: TRBD2; V: TRBV5-1; size: few; J: TRBJ2-7; CDR3: CASREGLGSWEQYF; DNA: TGCGCCAGCAGGGAGGGACTAGGATCGTGGGAGCAGTACTTC
D: NA; V: TRBV18; size: NA; J: TRBJ1-3; CDR3: CASSPGTEGRNTIYF; DNA: TGTGCCAGCTCACCGGGGACGGAGGGAAGAAACACCATATATTTT
D: TRBD2; V: TRBV29-1; size: NA; J: TRBJ2-3; CDR3: CSATGTSGGTDTQYF; DNA: TGCAGCGCAACCGGGACTAGCGGGGGCACAGATACGCAGTATTTT
D: NA; V: TRBV9; size: NA; J: TRBJ1-1; CDR3: CASSVWGLDTEAFF; DNA: TGTGCCAGCAGCGTCTGGGGGCTTGACACTGAAGCTTTCTTT
D: NA; V: TRBV5-1; size: NA; J: TRBJ1-2; CDR3: CASSLLGDYGYTF; DNA: TGCGCCAGCAGCCTCCTGGGTGACTATGGCTACACCTTC
D: NA; V: TRBV28; size: few; J: TRBJ2-6; CDR3: CASNRPAGANVLTF; DNA: TGTGCCAGCAATCGGCCAGCTGGGGCCAACGTCCTGACTTTC
D: NA; V: TRBV7-6; size: NA; J: TRBJ1-1; CDR3: CASSPLRGQGVNTEAFF; DNA: TGTGCCAGCAGCCCACTTCGAGGTCAAGGGGTGAACACTGAAGCTTTCTTT
D: NA; V: TRBV25-1; size: NA; J: TRBJ2-7; CDR3: CASSPAGPLGEQYF; DNA: TGTGCCAGCAGCCCGGCTGGCCCCCTCGGGGAGCAGTACTTC
D: TRBD1; V: TRBV27; size: few; J: TRBJ2-1; CDR3: CASSLGGTGVNEQFF; DNA: TGTGCCAGCAGTCTAGGGGGGACAGGGGTCAATGAGCAGTTCTTC
D: NA; V: TRBV29-1; size: NA; J: TRBJ1-1; CDR3: CSVEQGSNTEAFF; DNA: TGCAGCGTTGAACAGGGCTCGAACACTGAAGCTTTCTTT
D: NA; V: TRBV5-6; size: NA; J: TRBJ1-1; CDR3: CASSSLSPSRTEAFF; DNA: TGTGCCAGCAGCTCCCTATCCCCCAGCCGCACTGAAGCTTTCTTT
D: TRBD1; V: TRBV18; size: NA; J: TRBJ2-3; CDR3: CASSPSVGTGTDTQYF; DNA: TGTGCCAGCTCACCAAGCGTCGGGACAGGCACAGATACGCAGTATTTT
D: NA; V: TRBV11-2; size: once; J: TRBJ2-1; CDR3: CASSPSISDEQFF; DNA: TGTGCCAGCAGTCCCTCCATCTCGGATGAGCAGTTCTTC
D: TRBD1; V: TRBV29-1; size: few; J: TRBJ2-5; CDR3: CSVEGGQGVTQYF; DNA: TGCAGCGTTGAGGGGGGACAGGGGGTGACCCAGTACTTC
D: NA; V: TRBV30; size: NA; J: TRBJ2-7; CDR3: CAWSGGPEFAYEQYF; DNA: TGTGCCTGGAGTGGCGGCCCCGAGTTTGCCTACGAGCAGTACTTC
D: TRBD2; V: TRBV11-2; size: NA; J: TRBJ2-1; CDR3: CASTLTSGGVYEQFF; DNA: TGTGCCAGCACCCTGACTAGCGGGGGGGTGTATGAGCAGTTCTTC
D: NA; V: TRBV6-5; size: NA; J: TRBJ2-7; CDR3: CASSRSGVAPYEQYF; DNA: TGTGCCAGCAGCCGATCGGGGGTAGCCCCCTACGAGCAGTACTTC
D: NA; V: TRBV30; size: NA; J: TRBJ2-2; CDR3: CAWRTWGVNTGELFF; DNA: TGTGCCTGGAGAACTTGGGGGGTTAACACCGGGGAGCTGTTTTTT
D: TRBD1; V: TRBV6-5; size: NA; J: TRBJ1-4; CDR3: CASSSNRGLKELFF; DNA: TGTGCCAGCAGTTCTAACAGGGGACTGAAAGAACTGTTTTTT
D: NA; V: TRBV6-5; size: NA; J: TRBJ1-1; CDR3: CAGRRQNTEAFF; DNA: TGTGCCGGAAGACGGCAGAACACTGAAGCTTTCTTT
D: NA; V: TRBV18; size: NA; J: TRBJ1-6; CDR3: CASSPRQNNSPLHF; DNA: TGTGCCAGCTCACCACGACAGAATAATTCACCCCTCCACTTT